Each of the 27 T cell receptor beta chains below was sequenced from the same sample in a study of cytomegalovirus exposure and HLA in healthy donors. Both 60 Vbeta primers and 13 Jbeta primers went into the PCR. Generated by immunoSEQ multiplex PCR, the TCRdb table keeps only in-frame clones and is missing some. The sample lists roughly 240,000 clones, 80% to 90% occurring once. Sequencing used PBMCs. The receptors derive from a girl aged 2 to 10 in good health and CMV-seronegative.

The genes are TRBV7-2 and TRBJ2-2, with 7 bases matching TRBD2. The CDR3 runs 17 residues. Germline assignment: CDR1 SGHTA and CDR2 FQGNSA. With V trimmed by 5 bases and J by 7 bases, 16 bases remained unmatched. This CDR3 is CASSPRGGRAPIGELFF. The CDR3 region has the DNA TGTGCCAGCAGCCCCCGGGGAGGGAGGGCCCCAATCGGGGAGCTGTTTTTT.

The rearrangement links TRBV6-5 to TRBJ2-7; TRBD1 is a possible D gene (6 bases). V shed 3 bases and J shed 0 bases, with 12 bases lying between them. The length of the CDR3 is 15 residues. CDR1 and CDR2 (germline): MNHEY, SVGAGI. For the CDR3, the DNA is TGTGCCAGCAGTTATAGCAGGGGCTTCTCCTACGAGCAGTACTTC. It translates to CASSYSRGFSYEQYF.

As DNA, the CDR3 is TGTGCCAGCAGTTACCCCGGGACAGGGTTCTACGAGCAGTACTTC. Amino acid sequence: CASSYPGTGFYEQYF. The rearrangement links TRBV6-5 to TRBJ2-7; 9 positions match TRBD1. The V and J ends lost 2 bases and 3 bases, in that order; junction bases with no gene match: 5. CDR3 length equals 15 residues. Germline CDR1 reads MNHEY; CDR2 reads SVGAGI.

The V gene is TRBV2, the J gene TRBJ2-7; possible D gene TRBD1, 6 bases. Germline V gene sequence: CDR1 SNHLY, CDR2 FYNNEI. V gave up 4 bases and J gave up 3 bases, with 16 bases separating them. CDR3 length equals 15 residues. The CDR3 DNA reads as TGTGCCAGCAGTGGGGCCAGGGGATCGCTCTACGAGCAGTACTTC. It specifies CASSGARGSLYEQYF.

V and J are TRBV9 and TRBJ1-2; D not resolved. V was cut by 6 bases and J by 5 bases, with 8 bases left in between. This CDR3 contains 11 residues. The germline gives CDR1 SGDLS, CDR2 YYNGEE. CDR3 nucleotides: TGTGCCAGCAAGCGTGGATATGGCTACACCTTC. Encoded protein: CASKRGYGYTF.

This clone was seen only once. V gene TRBV7-8 combines with J gene TRBJ1-4, with a possible D match to TRBD1 (6 bases). Trimming removed 2 bases from V and 7 bases from J, with 23 bases in between. The germline V gene has CDR1 SGHVS and CDR2 FQNEAQ. This CDR3 contains 18 residues. CDR3 nucleotide sequence: TGTGCCAGCAGCTTACAGGTGTATCGGGGGGCGGGAGTTGAAAAACTGTTTTTT. It is translated as CASSLQVYRGAGVEKLFF.

In this sample, this clone turned up a few times. The rearrangement uses TRBV7-9 and TRBJ2-7; 10 bases line up with TRBD2. Germline V gene lookup returns CDR1 SEHNR and CDR2 FQNEAQ (reference sequence). The J segment lost 7 bases and the V segment lost 2 bases, leaving 5 bases of the junction unmatched. The CDR3 length is 14 residues. The CDR3 nucleotides read TGTGCCAGCAGCTTAACTAGCGGGATCCGGGAGCAGTACTTC. Its translation is CASSLTSGIREQYF.

The chain is built from TRBV30 and TRBJ1-5, with 9 bases aligning to TRBD1. V gave up 1 base and J gave up 10 bases; unmatched junction bases: 14. This CDR3 has 16 amino acids. Germline V gene sequence: CDR1 GTSNPN, CDR2 SVGIG (reference sequence). In DNA, the CDR3 is TGTGCCTGGAGTGATGAAAGGGACAGGGTCCCTCCCCCCCAGCATTTT. As protein: CAWSDERDRVPPPQHF.

The chain employs TRBV6-5 and TRBJ1-2; perhaps TRBD1 as D (6 bases). V lost 2 bases and J lost 5, with 12 bases in between. The CDR3 covers 14 residues. Germline V gives CDR1 MNHEY, CDR2 SVGAGI. Here the CDR3 reads CASSYVGQGYGYTF. For the CDR3, the DNA is TGTGCCAGCAGTTACGTAGGGCAGGGGTATGGCTACACCTTC.

The chain employs TRBV14 and TRBJ2-7, with TRBD1 identical over 9 bases. With V trimmed by 1 base and J by 2 bases, 0 bases remained unmatched. The CDR3 sequence is 14 residues long. Germline-derived CDR1 and CDR2 are SGHDN and FVKESK. The CDR3 protein is CASSQGTGAYEQYF. The CDR3 nucleotides read TGTGCCAGCAGCCAAGGGACAGGGGCCTACGAGCAGTACTTC.

The CDR3 nucleotides read TGTGCCAGCAGTTACTCCCCGGGGACTGAAGCTTTCTTT. Its translation is CASSYSPGTEAFF. This chain joins TRBV6-5 and TRBJ1-1; D gene uncertain. Trimming left V 0 bases short and J 5 bases short, with 7 bases between. Germline V lookup: CDR1 MNHEY, CDR2 SVGAGI. CDR3 length: 13 residues.

The V call is TRBV6-5, the J call TRBJ2-7; 7 positions agree with TRBD1. This CDR3 has 15 amino acids. Trimming cost V 6 bases and J 2 bases; bases outside gene matches: 10. CDR1 MNHEY and CDR2 SVGAGI come from the germline V gene. CDR3 in amino acids: CASRPTQGLPYEQYF. The CDR3 DNA sequence: TGTGCCAGCAGACCAACACAGGGGTTACCCTACGAGCAGTACTTC.

This clone occurred once. This chain links TRBV2 with TRBJ1-5, with TRBD1 identical over 8 bases. Losses at the gene ends were 6 bases for V and 1 base for J; bases not matched to a gene: 2. The germline V gene has CDR1 SNHLY and CDR2 FYNNEI. The CDR3 is 14 amino acids. As DNA, the CDR3 is TGTGCCAGCAGACGGGACAGGAGCAATCAGCCCCAGCATTTT. As protein: CASRRDRSNQPQHF.

The chain combines TRBV7-8 with TRBJ1-6; no clear D. Germline loops: CDR1 SGHVS, CDR2 FQNEAQ. V lost 1 base, J lost 7 bases, and 11 bases lay in between. The CDR3 is 15 residues long. CDR3 DNA: TGTGCCAGCAGCTTAGTACACCCGGGGAATTCACCCCTCCACTTT. It is translated as CASSLVHPGNSPLHF.

The V gene is TRBV6-1, the J gene TRBJ2-7; TRBD2 matches at 12 bases. This CDR3 is built from 15 residues. Germline loops: CDR1 MNHNS, CDR2 SASEGT. V dropped 3 bases and J dropped 2; count of bases not matched to a gene: 2. CDR3 residues: CASSEGLAGTYEQYF. The DNA for the CDR3 is TGTGCCAGCAGTGAGGGACTAGCGGGCACCTACGAGCAGTACTTC.

The genes are TRBV5-4 and TRBJ2-5; D is possibly TRBD2 (5 bases). The CDR3 sequence is 14 residues long. Germline V CDR1 and CDR2: SGHNT, YYREEE (reference sequence). V was clipped by 3 bases and J by 1 base, with 10 bases between them. CDR3 amino acids: CASSSPTIQETQYF. In DNA, the CDR3 is TGTGCCAGCAGCTCCCCGACTATCCAAGAGACCCAGTACTTC.

The J gene is TRBJ2-2, the V gene TRBV13; TRBD2 agrees at 8 bases. Trimming at V came to 2 bases and at J to 8 bases, leaving 16 bases not matched to a gene. Germline V lookup: CDR1 PRHDT, CDR2 FYEKMQ (reference sequence). The CDR3 totals 18 residues. The chain's CDR3 is CASSLIKGSGRGIGELFF. The CDR3 bases are TGTGCCAGCAGCTTAATTAAGGGCAGCGGGAGAGGGATAGGGGAGCTGTTTTTT.

The chain's CDR3 is CASSFLAYTYEQYF. CDR3 nucleotide sequence: TGCGCCAGCAGCTTTCTGGCATATACCTACGAGCAGTACTTC. The V and J genes are TRBV5-1 and TRBJ2-7; D call uncertain. The CDR3 is made up of 14 amino acids. Germline CDR1 SGHRS, CDR2 YFSETQ. V dropped 2 bases and J dropped 2 bases, with 11 bases sitting between them.

This chain connects TRBV5-1 to TRBJ2-1, with 12 bases fitting TRBD2. Germline CDR1 and CDR2: SGHRS and YFSETQ. CDR3 length equals 18 residues. The V and J ends lost 6 bases and 3 bases, in that order; junction bases with no gene match: 13. CDR3 DNA sequence: TGCGCCAGCAAAAAGGGGGTGACTAGCGGGAGTTACTACAATGAGCAGTTCTTC. Translating it yields CASKKGVTSGSYYNEQFF.

This chain connects TRBV19 to TRBJ1-1; D is undetermined. This CDR3 contains 13 residues. Looked up from germline, CDR1 is LNHDA and CDR2 is SQIVND (reference sequence). V gave up 1 base and J gave up 0 bases, with 3 bases separating them. The CDR3 loop is CASSIAVNTEAFF. CDR3 nucleotides: TGTGCCAGTAGTATAGCAGTGAACACTGAAGCTTTCTTT.

V gene TRBV5-8 combines with J gene TRBJ1-5; the D gene is possibly TRBD1 (6 bases). This CDR3 is built from 17 residues. Trimming shortened V by 2 bases and J by 3 bases, and 18 bases separated the two germline ends. CDR1 and CDR2 from the germline V gene are SGHTS and YDEGEE. The CDR3 nucleotides read TGTGCCAGCAGCTTAGGAAAGGGGGAAGGATTCAATCAGCCCCAGCATTTT. Translating gives CASSLGKGEGFNQPQHF.

The chain has TRBV2 and TRBJ2-1; D remains ambiguous. Between the trimmed V and J ends, which lost 6 bases and 0 bases, there was a span of 12 bases. CDR1 is SNHLY, CDR2 FYNNEI, per germline. This CDR3 is 15 amino acids long. The CDR3 sequence is CASRTLPSSYNEQFF. CDR3 coding DNA: TGTGCCAGCAGGACTCTGCCTAGCTCCTACAATGAGCAGTTCTTC.

The rearrangement uses TRBV9 and TRBJ2-1; D possibly corresponds to TRBD2 (5 bases). Germline loops: CDR1 SGDLS, CDR2 YYNGEE. The germline V and J ends were trimmed by 0 bases and 7 bases, with 8 bases remaining between them. There are 13 residues in the CDR3. The chain's CDR3 is CASSVGRGNEQFF. In DNA, the CDR3 is TGTGCCAGCAGCGTAGGGCGCGGGAATGAGCAGTTCTTC.

CDR3 sequence (DNA): TGCGCCAGCAGCTTGGCCACAACAGCAGAATCCTACGAGCAGTACTTC. The encoded protein is CASSLATTAESYEQYF. The chain employs TRBV5-1 and TRBJ2-7; D remains unclear. The germline CDR1 and CDR2 sequences are SGHRS and YFSETQ. Between the trimmed V and J ends, which lost 0 bases and 1 base, there was a span of 14 bases. The length of the CDR3 is 16 residues.

This rearrangement joins TRBV2 to TRBJ1-4; 7 nucleotides align to TRBD1. Germline CDR1 is SNHLY and CDR2 is FYNNEI. This CDR3 has 18 amino acids. Trimming took 6 bases from V and 2 from J; bases not matched to a gene: 15. The CDR3 is CASSNEQGFGSTNEKLFF. The CDR3 DNA reads as TGTGCCAGCAGCAACGAACAGGGGTTCGGTTCCACTAATGAAAAACTGTTTTTT. The full variable domain, rest sourced from reference TRBV2 and TRBJ1-4, is EPEVTQTPSHQVTQMGQEVILRCVPISNHLYFYWYRQILGQKVEFLVSFYNNEISEKSEIFDDQFSVERPDGSNFTLKIRSTKLEDSAMYFCASSNEQGFGSTNEKLFFGSGTQLSVL.

V usage is TRBV14 and J usage is TRBJ1-4, with no clear D. This CDR3 contains 14 residues. The V end was cut by 1 base, the J end by 8 bases, with 11 bases between. Germline CDR1 reads SGHDN; CDR2 reads FVKESK. DNA for the CDR3: TGTGCCAGCAGCCAAGTTGTCCACGAGGAAAAACTGTTTTTT. Its protein is CASSQVVHEEKLFF.

The chain uses TRBV19 and TRBJ1-2; no clear D. V lost 3 bases, J lost 4 bases, and 12 bases lay in between. CDR1 and CDR2 (germline): LNHDA, SQIVND (reference sequence). The CDR3 consists of 14 residues. DNA of the CDR3: TGTGCCAGTAGTATGGGTTCGGGGAGCTATGGCTACACCTTC. Amino acid sequence: CASSMGSGSYGYTF.